The source of this T cell receptor (beta chain) is a study of cytomegalovirus exposure and HLA in healthy donors. Primers: 60 Vbeta forward and 13 Jbeta reverse. Repertoires were generated with immunoSEQ multiplex PCR, while TCRdb's copy carries only in-frame clones and drops some. The top ten clones hold 9.5% to 13% of a sample with roughly 190,000 clones, about four fifths of them seen once. Germline V CDR1 and CDR2: SGHRS, YFSETQ. Trimming removed 0 bases at V and 4 bases at J, with 10 bases between. This CDR3 is 14 amino acids long. Sequencing input: PBMCs. This chain links TRBV5-1 with TRBJ1-1; D unclear. The TCR originated in a woman between 45 and 60 years old in good health and CMV-seropositive. In nucleotides, the CDR3 is TGCGCCAGCAGCTTGGTTGTTGAGGGCACTGAAGCTTTCTTT. It specifies CASSLVVEGTEAFF. Supplemented by reference TRBV5-1 and TRBJ1-1, the full variable domain reads KAGVTQTPRYLIKTRGQQVTLSCSPISGHRSVSWYQQTPGQGLQFLFEYFSETQRNKGNFPGRFSGRQFSNSRSEMNVSTLELGDSALYLCASSLVVEGTEAFFGQGTRLTVV.